A selection of T cell receptor beta chains follows, all from one sample in a study of shared clonotypes between healthy human individuals. Data came from immunoSEQ multiplex PCR; TCRdb stores just in-frame clones and leaves some out. The repertoire holds about 490,000 clones, with around 80% as singletons. Sequenced material: PBMCs. The source of these receptors is a woman aged 35 to 49 in good health. Some clones in this sample may be carry-over from other donors' samples. The CDR3 runs from the conserved cysteine through the conserved F or W. The D gene is left open where the match is weak. Only part of the rows carry a size: once, few, many, or a class if the clone is expanded.

v_gene	len	d_gene	abundance	j_gene	CDR3aa	CDR3nt
TRBV5-1	18	.	.	TRBJ1-1	CASSPRGAGYGPNTEAFF	TGCGCCAGCAGCCCGCGAGGAGCAGGGTATGGGCCGAACACTGAAGCTTTCTTT
TRBV9	12	.	.	TRBJ2-3	CASSVDGDTQYF	TGTGCCAGCAGCGTCGACGGAGATACGCAGTATTTT
TRBV30	15	.	once	TRBJ1-2	CAWSVPGRSAYGYTF	TGTGCCTGGAGTGTACCGGGGCGGTCGGCCTATGGCTACACCTTC
TRBV11-2	15	TRBD1	.	TRBJ2-1	CASSSGTGGYNEQFF	TGTGCCAGCAGCTCCGGGACAGGGGGATACAATGAGCAGTTCTTC
TRBV4-2	16	.	.	TRBJ2-1	CASSQASSNSYNEQFF	TGTGCCAGCAGCCAAGCCTCAAGTAACTCCTACAATGAGCAGTTCTTC
TRBV7-2	15	.	.	TRBJ2-7	CASSKGRLSSYEQYF	TGTGCCAGCAGCAAAGGGCGGCTAAGCTCCTACGAGCAGTACTTC
TRBV5-1	15	TRBD2	.	TRBJ2-1	CASSHTSGRGNEQFF	TGCGCCAGCAGCCACACTAGCGGGAGGGGCAATGAGCAGTTCTTC
TRBV7-9	14	TRBD1	once	TRBJ1-6	CASSPGQGNSPLHF	TGTGCCAGCAGCCCCGGACAGGGTAACTCACCCCTCCACTTT
TRBV10-2	16	.	.	TRBJ2-1	CASSESGGASGNEQFF	TGCGCCAGCAGTGAGTCCGGTGGAGCGAGCGGTAATGAGCAGTTCTTC
TRBV28	14	TRBD1	.	TRBJ1-2	CASSLQGQLYGYTF	TGTGCCAGCAGTTTGCAGGGACAGCTCTATGGCTACACCTTC
TRBV5-1	14	TRBD2	.	TRBJ2-5	CASRREAHQETQYF	TGCGCCAGCAGGCGGGAGGCACACCAAGAGACCCAGTACTTC
TRBV6-5	13	TRBD1	.	TRBJ2-7	CASSYSTGAEQYF	TGTGCCAGCAGTTACTCGACAGGGGCCGAGCAGTACTTC
TRBV4-2	13	.	few	TRBJ1-6	CASSQDRLGPLHF	TGTGCCAGCAGCCAAGATCGCTTGGGGCCCCTCCACTTT
TRBV28	12	.	.	TRBJ1-6	CASSTTRSPLHF	TGTGCCAGCAGCACGACACGGTCACCCCTCCACTTT
TRBV7-3	13	.	.	TRBJ2-7	CASSYGLSYEQYF	TGTGCCAGCAGCTACGGACTTTCTTACGAGCAGTACTTC
TRBV5-1	14	.	once	TRBJ1-2	CASSSTRGDYGYTF	TGCGCCAGCAGCTCCACTCGGGGGGACTATGGCTACACCTTC
TRBV5-5	13	TRBD1	.	TRBJ2-7	CASQTGAVHEQYF	TGTGCCAGCCAAACAGGGGCGGTCCACGAGCAGTACTTC
TRBV2	14	.	.	TRBJ1-4	CASRERGQGEKLFF	TGTGCCAGCAGAGAACGGGGGCAGGGTGAAAAACTGTTTTTT
TRBV11-3	14	.	.	TRBJ1-5	CASTPGTVNQPQHF	TGTGCCAGCACCCCCGGGACGGTTAATCAGCCCCAGCATTTT
TRBV11-2	15	TRBD2	.	TRBJ2-7	CASRTLLAGPYEQYF	TGTGCCAGCAGGACCTTACTAGCGGGACCCTACGAGCAGTACTTC
TRBV18	11	.	.	TRBJ1-3	CASSAENTIYF	TGTGCCAGCTCGGCCGAAAACACCATATATTTT
TRBV5-1	14	TRBD2	once	TRBJ2-3	CASSLDGRADTQYF	TGCGCCAGCAGCTTAGACGGGAGGGCAGATACGCAGTATTTT
TRBV4-1	14	.	.	TRBJ1-5	CASSQRGGNQPQHF	TGCGCCAGCAGCCAGAGAGGGGGAAATCAGCCCCAGCATTTT
TRBV29-1	11	TRBD2	.	TRBJ2-2	CSGWGGGELFF	TGCAGCGGATGGGGGGGCGGGGAGCTGTTTTTT
TRBV28	12	.	.	TRBJ1-2	CASSERGYGYTF	TGTGCCAGCAGTGAGAGAGGTTATGGCTACACCTTC
TRBV6-4	15	TRBD1	.	TRBJ2-5	CASRPDRGFGETQYF	TGTGCCAGCAGACCCGACAGGGGGTTTGGGGAGACCCAGTACTTC
TRBV29-1	13	.	.	TRBJ2-1	CSANLGAVNEQFF	TGCAGCGCTAATCTGGGGGCGGTAAATGAGCAGTTCTTC
TRBV2	14	TRBD1	.	TRBJ1-6	CASKPQGENSPLHF	TGTGCCAGCAAACCACAGGGGGAAAATTCACCCCTCCACTTT
TRBV15	13	.	.	TRBJ2-7	CATSRDDYYEQYF	TGTGCCACCAGCAGAGATGACTACTACGAGCAGTACTTC
TRBV28	15	TRBD1	.	TRBJ1-2	CASSSGDSLNYGYTF	TGTGCCAGCAGTTCAGGGGACAGCCTTAACTATGGCTACACCTTC
TRBV7-6	16	TRBD2	.	TRBJ2-2	CASSPGLAGAPGELFF	TGTGCCAGCAGCCCCGGACTAGCGGGAGCCCCCGGGGAGCTGTTTTTT
TRBV7-9	19	TRBD2	.	TRBJ2-1	CASSFPMGRESRSRNEQFF	TGTGCCAGCAGCTTTCCAATGGGGCGGGAGAGTCGAAGTCGCAATGAGCAGTTCTTC
TRBV5-1	14	TRBD2	.	TRBJ2-5	CASSLGAGEETQYF	TGCGCCAGCAGCTTGGGAGCGGGAGAAGAGACCCAGTACTTC
TRBV19	13	.	.	TRBJ1-1	CASTAGRGSEAFF	TGTGCCAGTACCGCTGGACGGGGGTCTGAAGCTTTCTTT
TRBV7-2	15	TRBD2	.	TRBJ2-7	CASTPSRLAGREQYF	TGTGCCAGCACCCCTTCTAGACTAGCGGGACGGGAGCAGTACTTC
TRBV11-2	14	.	few	TRBJ2-3	CASTLARPTDTQYF	TGTGCCAGCACCTTGGCTCGCCCCACAGATACGCAGTATTTT
TRBV10-3	12	.	.	TRBJ1-6	CAISESLETLHF	TGTGCCATCAGTGAGTCCCTCGAGACCCTCCACTTT
TRBV5-1	15	.	.	TRBJ1-2	CASSLDGGRESGYTF	TGCGCCAGCAGCTTGGACGGGGGCAGGGAGAGCGGCTACACCTTC
TRBV5-1	16	.	.	TRBJ2-3	CASSLGLGLRTDTQYF	TGCGCCAGCAGCTTGGGACTAGGATTGCGCACAGATACGCAGTATTTT
TRBV5-6	17	TRBD2	.	TRBJ2-3	CASSSSWTSGSLNTQYF	TGTGCCAGCAGCTCCTCTTGGACTAGCGGGAGTTTGAATACGCAGTATTTT
TRBV18	13	TRBD1	few	TRBJ1-2	CASSPWDREGYTF	TGTGCCAGCTCACCGTGGGACAGAGAAGGCTACACCTTC
TRBV28	15	.	.	TRBJ2-7	CASRSDRGTNYEQYF	TGTGCCAGCAGGTCGGACCGGGGTACCAACTACGAGCAGTACTTC
TRBV19	13	.	.	TRBJ2-5	CASSPRVRETQYF	TGTGCCAGTAGTCCCAGGGTGCGGGAGACCCAGTACTTC
TRBV5-4	15	.	.	TRBJ1-3	CASSTQEVSGNTIYF	TGTGCCAGCAGCACCCAAGAGGTCTCTGGAAACACCATATATTTT
TRBV5-1	14	TRBD1	once	TRBJ2-1	CASSPGTGRNEQFF	TGCGCCAGCAGCCCAGGGACAGGGCGCAATGAGCAGTTCTTC
TRBV9	15	.	.	TRBJ2-2	CASSVDRASTGELFF	TGTGCCAGCAGCGTAGATAGGGCGTCTACCGGGGAGCTGTTTTTT
TRBV5-4	12	.	.	TRBJ2-4	CASSSDRNIQYF	TGTGCCAGCAGCTCTGACAGGAACATTCAGTACTTC
TRBV28	14	.	.	TRBJ1-1	CASSTQGRHTEAFF	TGTGCCAGCAGTACCCAGGGAAGGCACACTGAAGCTTTCTTT